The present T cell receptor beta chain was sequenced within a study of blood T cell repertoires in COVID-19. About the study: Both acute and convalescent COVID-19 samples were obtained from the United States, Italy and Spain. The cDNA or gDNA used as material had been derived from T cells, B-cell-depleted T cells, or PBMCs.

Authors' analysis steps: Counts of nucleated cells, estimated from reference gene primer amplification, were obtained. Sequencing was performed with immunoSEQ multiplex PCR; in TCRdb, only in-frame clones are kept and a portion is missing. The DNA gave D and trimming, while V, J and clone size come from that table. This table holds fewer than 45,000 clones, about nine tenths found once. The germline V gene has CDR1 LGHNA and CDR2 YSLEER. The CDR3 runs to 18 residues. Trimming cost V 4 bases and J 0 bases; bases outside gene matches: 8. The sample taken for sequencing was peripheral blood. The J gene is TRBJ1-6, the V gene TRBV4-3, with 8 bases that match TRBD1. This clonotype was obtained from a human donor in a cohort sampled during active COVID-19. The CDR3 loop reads CASSRDSGGSSYNSPLHF. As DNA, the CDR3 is TGCGCCAGCAGCCGGGATTCAGGGGGCAGCTCCTATAATTCACCCCTCCACTTT.